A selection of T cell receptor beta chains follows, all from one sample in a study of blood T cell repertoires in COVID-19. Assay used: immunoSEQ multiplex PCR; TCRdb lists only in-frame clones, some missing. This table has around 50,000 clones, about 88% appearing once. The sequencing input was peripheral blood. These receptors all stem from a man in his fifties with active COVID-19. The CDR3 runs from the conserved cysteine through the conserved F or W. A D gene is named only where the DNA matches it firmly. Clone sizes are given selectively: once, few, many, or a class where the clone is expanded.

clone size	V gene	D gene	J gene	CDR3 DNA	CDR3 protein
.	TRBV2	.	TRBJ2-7	TGTGCCAGCAGTGAATCTGGGCGAACCTACGAGCAGTACTTC	CASSESGRTYEQYF
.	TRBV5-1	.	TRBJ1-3	TGCGCCAGCAGCCCAAGGGACACTTTAGGAAACACCATATATTTT	CASSPRDTLGNTIYF
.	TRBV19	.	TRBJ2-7	TGTGCCAGTAGCGGCAGAGAGGCTTACGAGCAGTACTTC	CASSGREAYEQYF
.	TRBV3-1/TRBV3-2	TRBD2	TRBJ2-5	TGTGCCAGCAGCGAAGCGGGGGGCCCCACTGGAGAGACCCAGTACTTC	CASSEAGGPTGETQYF
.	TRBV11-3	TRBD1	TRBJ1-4	TGTGCCAGCAGTAGGGACAGGGGGCGAATAAATGAAAAACTGTTTTTT	CASSRDRGRINEKLFF
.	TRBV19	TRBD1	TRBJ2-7	TGTGCCAGTAGACGACAGGGCGTAGTAGACGAGCAGTACTTC	CASRRQGVVDEQYF
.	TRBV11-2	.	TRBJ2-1	TGTGCCAGCAGCATACGGACAGTCCCGAGCTCCTACAATGAGCAGTTCTTC	CASSIRTVPSSYNEQFF
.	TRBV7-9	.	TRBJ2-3	TGTGCCAGCAGCTACCAAGGACAGCTTCGCACAGATACGCAGTATTTT	CASSYQGQLRTDTQYF
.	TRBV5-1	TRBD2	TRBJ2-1	TGCGCCAGCAGCTTCGGACTAAGCGGGGGCAATGAGCAGTTCTTC	CASSFGLSGGNEQFF
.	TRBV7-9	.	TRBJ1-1	TGTGCCAGCAGCTTGAGTATGGGGGGGAACACTGAAGCTTTCTTT	CASSLSMGGNTEAFF
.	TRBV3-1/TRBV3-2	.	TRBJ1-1	TGTGCCAGCAGCCATAGGGGCACTGAAGCTTTCTTT	CASSHRGTEAFF
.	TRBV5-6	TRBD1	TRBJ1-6	TGTGCCAGCAGGGACAGGTATAATTCACCCCTCCACTTT	CASRDRYNSPLHF
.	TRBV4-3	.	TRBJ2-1	TGCGCCAGCAGCCACAGGGGAAGCAATGAGCAGTTCTTC	CASSHRGSNEQFF
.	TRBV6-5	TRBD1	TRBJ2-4	TGTGCCAGCAGTTTCCGACAGGGATACAAAAACATTCAGTACTTC	CASSFRQGYKNIQYF
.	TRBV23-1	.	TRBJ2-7	TGCGCCAGCAGTCAATCCCCATCGACGACAGGAGTGAAAAACCACGAGCAGTACTTC	CASSQSPSTTGVKNHEQYF
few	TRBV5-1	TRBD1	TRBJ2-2	TGCGCCAGCAGCCCAGGGGGTGGCGGGGAGCTGTTTTTT	CASSPGGGGELFF
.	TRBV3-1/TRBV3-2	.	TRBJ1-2	TGTGCCAGCAGCTTACAGGCGTCAGCTAACTATGGCTACACCTTC	CASSLQASANYGYTF
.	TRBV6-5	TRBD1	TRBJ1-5	TGTGCCAGCAGTAGGGACAGGTGGGGAGATCAGCCCCAGCATTTT	CASSRDRWGDQPQHF
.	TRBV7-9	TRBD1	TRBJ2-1	TGTGCCAGCAGCTTACAAGGGACAGTCCACTACAATGAGCAGTTCTTC	CASSLQGTVHYNEQFF